The next 10 T cell receptor beta chains were all read from a single sample in a study of CD8 T cells in ankylosing spondylitis (dated by TCRdb to between 2016 and 2019). Paper-wide results and their limitations: A TCR beta motif made up of several highly homologous amino acid variants appeared to be characteristic of blood from ankylosing spondylitis patients.

Library construction relied on 5' RACE. TCRdb lists the instrument as Illumina HiSeq 2500. In-frame beta chains were kept once TCRdb had trimmed the public reads at Q25 with fastp and called clones with MiXCR. Every CDR3 protein is listed once, alongside the most common genes and DNA of its rows. The sample table shows approximately 500,000 distinct CDR3 sequences, and approximately 12% are seen once. The leading ten clones occupy over 6.5% of the sample. Their recognized antigens are unknown. Sequencing used blood, either unsorted or a sorted T cell fraction (not recorded which). Receptor source: a male donor with ankylosing spondylitis.

This clonotype was seen at least ten times. The chain uses TRBV29-1 and TRBJ2-1; TRBD1 matches at 8 bases. Germline loops: CDR1 SQVTM, CDR2 ANQGSEA. CDR3 length: 20 residues. The junction had 22 bases not matched to a gene; V was cut back by 5 bases and J by 1 base. The CDR3 loop reads CSVQKPRDRLLLASYNEQFF. The CDR3 coding sequence is TGCAGCGTTCAAAAGCCCCGGGACAGGTTACTGCTAGCGTCCTACAATGAGCAGTTCTTC.

Details on this clonotype: A much larger clone lies a single base off, so this may be a read error. The conserved closing phenylalanine or tryptophan is absent in this CDR3, likely reflecting a read error. The V call is TRBV15, the J call TRBJ2-2, with 9 nucleotides matching TRBD1. There are 14 residues in the CDR3. V was clipped by 5 bases and J by 4 bases; unmatched bases: 2. Germline loops: CDR1 LNHNV, CDR2 YYDKDF (reference sequence). CDR3 sequence (DNA): TGTGCCACCAGCTGGGACAGGGCCACCGGGGAGCTGTTTCTT. Its protein is CATSWDRATGELFL.

J is TRBJ1-5 and V is TRBV4-2; D call uncertain. Germline V gives CDR1 LGHNA, CDR2 YNFKEQ. V lost 0 bases and J 9 bases, leaving 6 bases between the germline ends. The CDR3 loop spans 12 amino acids. This CDR3 is CASSQDPGPQHF. The CDR3 DNA is TGTGCCAGCAGCCAAGATCCTGGGCCCCAGCATTTT.

This clonotype was seen a handful of times. This sequence joins TRBV18 and TRBJ2-1, with a possible D match to TRBD2 (7 bases). Germline assignment: CDR1 KGHSH and CDR2 LQKENI. CDR3 length: 16 amino acids. With 0 bases removed from V and 2 bases from J, the gap between germline ends came to 11 bases. This CDR3 reads CASSPPTGGPYNEQFF. DNA for the CDR3: TGTGCCAGCTCACCACCGACCGGGGGGCCCTACAATGAGCAGTTCTTC.

This clonotype was seen many times. J is TRBJ2-3 and V is TRBV5-1; possible D gene TRBD2, 6 bases. V lost 4 bases to trimming and J lost 4 bases, with 13 bases between them. This CDR3 is built from 14 residues. Looked up from germline, CDR1 is SGHRS and CDR2 is YFSETQ. DNA for the CDR3: TGCGCCAGCAGCGGGTGGGTAGCGGCAGATACGCAGTATTTT. Residues: CASSGWVAADTQYF.

V is TRBV4-1 and J is TRBJ1-1; D ambiguous. The CDR3 contains 15 residues. Germline V gene lookup returns CDR1 MGHRA and CDR2 YSYEKL. V dropped 3 bases and J dropped 0 bases, with 11 bases sitting between them. The CDR3, as DNA: TGCGCCAGCAGCCACCTGGACCGGCTGAACACTGAAGCTTTCTTT. As protein: CASSHLDRLNTEAFF.

This clonotype was counted between two and nine times. V and J are TRBV29-1 and TRBJ2-3, with no clear D. V was shortened by 2 bases and J by 6 bases, with 18 bases between the two germline ends. The CDR3 is 15 amino acids. Germline lookup yields CDR1 SQVTM and CDR2 ANQGSEA. The CDR3 reads CSVEFRSVAIDTQYF. DNA of the CDR3: TGCAGCGTTGAATTCCGGTCAGTCGCAATTGATACGCAGTATTTT.

This clonotype was observed a handful of times. The conserved phenylalanine or tryptophan is not found at the CDR3 terminus, so this likely reflects a read error. It is unclear where the CDR3 begins or ends on the DNA, so no DNA is shown, and the CDR3 is as TCRdb lists it. This chain joins TRBV2 and TRBJ2-1; the table gives TRBD2 as D, unverified against the DNA. Germline V gene sequence: CDR1 SNHLY, CDR2 FYNNEI. The CDR3 spans 12 amino acids, including both terminal residues. The CDR3 spells CASSEGASGISS.

V and J are TRBV4-1 and TRBJ1-4; 7 positions match TRBD1. The CDR3 sequence is 17 residues long. Looked up from germline, CDR1 is MGHRA and CDR2 is YSYEKL. Trimming at V came to 0 bases and at J to 8 bases, leaving 12 bases not matched to a gene. The CDR3 protein is CASSQDPRTGDYEKLFF. The DNA for the CDR3 is TGCGCCAGCAGCCAAGATCCTCGGACAGGCGACTACGAAAAACTGTTTTTT.

The V and J genes are TRBV2 and TRBJ1-5; D remains unclear. This CDR3 contains 13 residues. CDR1 and CDR2 (germline): SNHLY, FYNNEI. Trimming removed 8 bases from V and 1 base from J, with 9 bases in between. Here the CDR3 DNA reads TGTGCCAGCGACCCACAAAGCAATCAGCCCCAGCATTTT. This translates into CASDPQSNQPQHF.